This passage covers 27 T cell receptor beta chains from one sample sequenced in a study of blood T cell repertoires in COVID-19. Data came from immunoSEQ multiplex PCR; TCRdb stores just in-frame clones and leaves some out. The sample carries fewer than 250,000 clones, about 80% recorded once. Sequenced input: PBMCs or T cells enriched from blood (not recorded which). These receptors all stem from a woman between 40 and 55 years old who had been exposed to COVID-19.

This chain joins TRBV24-1 and TRBJ2-3; 7 nucleotides agree with TRBD1. V gave up 3 bases and J gave up 2 bases; unmatched junction bases: 7. The CDR3 covers 16 residues. Looked up from germline, CDR1 is KGHDR and CDR2 is SFDVKD. CDR3 sequence: CATSDADRALTDTQYF. In DNA, the CDR3 is TGTGCCACCAGTGATGCAGACAGGGCTCTCACAGATACGCAGTATTTT.

The gene calls are TRBV7-3 and TRBJ2-1; no firm D call. The V end lost 5 bases, the J end lost 5 bases, and 13 bases lay between the germline ends. The CDR3 is 14 residues long. Germline assignment: CDR1 SGHTA and CDR2 FQGTGA. CDR3 DNA sequence: TGTGCCAGCAGCCCGTCCCCACCTAACAATGAGCAGTTCTTC. This codes for CASSPSPPNNEQFF.

The chain uses TRBV7-9 and TRBJ2-7, with TRBD1 matching over 8 bases. Germline V gives CDR1 SEHNR, CDR2 FQNEAQ (reference sequence). The CDR3 is made up of 17 amino acids. V shed 6 bases, J shed 2 bases, and the junction held 15 bases outside the gene matches. This CDR3 is CASSSAGDRGSTYEQYF. The CDR3, as DNA: TGTGCCAGCAGTTCAGCCGGCGACAGGGGCAGCACCTACGAGCAGTACTTC. The whole variable domain, filled in from reference TRBV7-9 and TRBJ2-7, reads DTGVSQNPRHKITKRGQNVTFRCDPISEHNRLYWYRQTLGQGPEFLTYFQNEAQLEKSRLLSDRFSAERPKGSFSTLEIQRTEQGDSAMYLCASSSAGDRGSTYEQYFGPGTRLTVT.

The chain employs TRBV7-2 and TRBJ1-4; D gene ambiguous. The germline V gene encodes CDR1 SGHTA and CDR2 FQGNSA. CDR3 size: 16 residues. V shed 1 base and J shed 0 bases, with 9 bases lying between them. DNA of the CDR3: TGTGCCAGCAGCTTAGGAAGAAGAGCAACTAATGAAAAACTGTTTTTT. It codes for CASSLGRRATNEKLFF.

This chain uses TRBV5-8 with TRBJ1-2, with D tentatively TRBD1 (6 bases). The CDR3 runs to 15 residues. Germline lookup yields CDR1 SGHTS and CDR2 YDEGEE. The V and J ends lost 0 bases and 5 bases respectively, with 14 bases between them. CDR3 residues: CASSLDGGPEYGYTF. CDR3 DNA sequence: TGTGCCAGCAGCTTGGACGGGGGGCCCGAGTATGGCTACACCTTC.

The CDR3 coding sequence is TGTGCCAGTAGTATGCTAGCGGGGAGCACAGATACGCAGTATTTT. As protein: CASSMLAGSTDTQYF. The chain employs TRBV19 and TRBJ2-3, with 9 bases aligning to TRBD2. The CDR3 covers 15 residues. V lost 3 bases and J lost 0; bases outside the gene matches: 1. Germline assignment: CDR1 LNHDA and CDR2 SQIVND (reference sequence).

The chain carries TRBV19 and TRBJ1-5, with D possibly matching TRBD1 (5 bases). Trimming stripped 5 bases from V and 0 bases from J, with 17 bases between. The germline V gene encodes CDR1 LNHDA and CDR2 SQIVND (reference sequence). CDR3 length: 17 amino acids. This CDR3 reads CASSQFTGFYSNQPQHF. The DNA of the CDR3 is TGTGCCAGTAGTCAATTTACAGGCTTCTATAGCAATCAGCCCCAGCATTTT.

The chain employs TRBV9 and TRBJ1-1; possibly TRBD1 for D (6 bases). Germline-derived CDR1 and CDR2 are SGDLS and YYNGEE. V was pared by 4 bases and J by 3 bases, with 13 bases between. This CDR3 is 14 amino acids long. DNA for the CDR3: TGTGCCAGCAGCCCTGGGGGCACCTACACTGAAGCTTTCTTT. Translation: CASSPGGTYTEAFF.

The J gene is TRBJ2-3, the V gene TRBV2; tentative D call: TRBD2 (7 bases). CDR1 is SNHLY and CDR2 is FYNNEI in the germline V gene. V was clipped by 6 bases and J by 5 bases, with 15 bases between them. The CDR3 contains 14 residues. CDR3 in DNA: TGTGCCAGCAGGACCTTAGGGGGGGTAGATACGCAGTATTTT. Protein product: CASRTLGGVDTQYF. Looking up the rest from reference TRBV2 and TRBJ2-3 gives the full variable domain: EPEVTQTPSHQVTQMGQEVILRCVPISNHLYFYWYRQILGQKVEFLVSFYNNEISEKSEIFDDQFSVERPDGSNFTLKIRSTKLEDSAMYFCASRTLGGVDTQYFGPGTRLTVL.

V and J are TRBV4-3 and TRBJ1-1, with TRBD1 as a possible D gene (5 bases). The germline gives CDR1 LGHNA, CDR2 YSLEER. V lost 0 bases and J lost 3, with 14 bases in between. The CDR3 sequence is 16 residues long. CDR3 sequence: CASSQDQGAGDTEAFF. The CDR3 DNA sequence: TGCGCCAGCAGCCAAGATCAAGGGGCTGGGGACACTGAAGCTTTCTTT.

The chain carries TRBV6-2 or TRBV6-3 and TRBJ1-3; no definite D call. The V and J ends lost 2 bases and 9 bases respectively, with 14 bases between them. Germline CDR1 and CDR2: MNHEY and SVGEGT. The CDR3 covers 14 residues. CDR3 sequence (DNA): TGTGCCAGCAGTTACGGCGGACCCGGAGGCACCATATATTTT. It yields the protein CASSYGGPGGTIYF.

The rearrangement uses TRBV5-1 and TRBJ2-7; 7 nucleotides line up with TRBD1. The CDR3 length is 17 residues. The ends lost 0 bases at V and 4 bases at J; junction bases unmatched: 13. The V gene's germline CDR1 is SGHRS and CDR2 YFSETQ. CDR3 amino acids: CASSLEVLSGGIYEQYF. The CDR3 DNA reads as TGCGCCAGCAGCTTGGAAGTCCTGTCAGGGGGAATATACGAGCAGTACTTC.

V and J are TRBV5-1 and TRBJ1-6; 7 bases match TRBD1. Trimming at V came to 7 bases and at J to 8 bases, leaving 9 bases not matched to a gene. The CDR3 loop spans 14 amino acids. In germline, CDR1 is SGHRS, CDR2 YFSETQ. The CDR3 loop is CASALGRGDSPLHF. DNA of the CDR3: TGCGCCAGCGCTTTGGGCAGGGGGGATTCACCCCTCCACTTT.

The CDR3 DNA reads as TGTGCCAGCAGTTACGGGGGGTGGGGTAATGAAAAACTGTTTTTT. Translation: CASSYGGWGNEKLFF. The V and J genes are TRBV6-5 and TRBJ1-4; weak D call: TRBD1 (5 bases). This CDR3 is built from 15 residues. Trimming took off 2 bases at V and 4 bases at J, with 11 bases between the two ends. The germline V gene encodes CDR1 MNHEY and CDR2 SVGAGI.

This clone was found once. This chain joins TRBV2 and TRBJ2-7, with TRBD1 matching 7 bases. Trimming took 1 base from V and 2 from J; bases not matched to a gene: 8. The CDR3 length is 16 residues. Germline V lookup: CDR1 SNHLY, CDR2 FYNNEI. This chain's CDR3 is CASSEVDRVDPYEQYF. As DNA, the CDR3 is TGTGCCAGCAGTGAAGTCGACAGGGTGGACCCCTACGAGCAGTACTTC. Using reference TRBV2 and TRBJ2-7 for the parts outside the CDR3, the full variable domain is EPEVTQTPSHQVTQMGQEVILRCVPISNHLYFYWYRQILGQKVEFLVSFYNNEISEKSEIFDDQFSVERPDGSNFTLKIRSTKLEDSAMYFCASSEVDRVDPYEQYFGPGTRLTVT.

The chain links TRBV29-1 to TRBJ1-2; 7 bases map to TRBD1. The CDR3 sequence is 12 residues long. V lost 7 bases to trimming and J lost 5 bases; unmatched junction nucleotides: 7. CDR1 SQVTM and CDR2 ANQGSEA come from the germline V gene. Written as DNA, the CDR3 is TGCAGCGGACGGACAGGAGCTTATGGCTACACCTTC. Translating it yields CSGRTGAYGYTF.

The chain uses TRBV4-1 and TRBJ2-1, with D possibly matching TRBD1 (5 bases). CDR3 length: 15 amino acids. In germline, CDR1 is MGHRA, CDR2 YSYEKL. The V end was cut by 0 bases, the J end by 9 bases, with 15 bases between. CDR3 region: CASSQEPGPGAEQFF. The CDR3 DNA reads as TGCGCCAGCAGCCAAGAACCAGGGCCTGGGGCTGAGCAGTTCTTC.

This clone was picked up a small number of times. This chain links TRBV19 with TRBJ1-4, with D maybe TRBD1 (5 bases). Trimming took off 3 bases at V and 8 bases at J, with 13 bases between the two ends. CDR1 LNHDA and CDR2 SQIVND come from the germline V gene (reference sequence). This CDR3 spans 14 amino acids. Here the CDR3 reads CASSIGGIGEKLFF. Here the CDR3 DNA reads TGTGCCAGTAGTATCGGGGGGATCGGAGAAAAACTGTTTTTT.

This chain links TRBV11-2 with TRBJ1-6; D may be TRBD1 (6 bases). The germline V and J ends were trimmed by 5 bases and 7 bases, with 18 bases remaining between them. There are 16 residues in the CDR3. Germline-derived CDR1 and CDR2 are SGHAT and FQNNGV. CDR3 protein: CASSGGADLGNSPLHF. The CDR3 bases are TGTGCCAGCAGCGGGGGGGCCGACTTGGGGAATTCACCCCTCCACTTT.

The rearrangement links TRBV27 to TRBJ2-5; 9 positions agree with TRBD1. Germline V gene lookup returns CDR1 MNHEY and CDR2 SMNVEV (reference sequence). Losses at the gene ends were 6 bases for V and 4 bases for J; bases not matched to a gene: 6. This CDR3 is 14 amino acids long. Here the CDR3 reads CASRPGQGGETQYF. The CDR3 DNA is TGTGCCAGCAGACCGGGACAGGGCGGAGAGACCCAGTACTTC.

This sequence joins TRBV12-3 or TRBV12-4 and TRBJ1-2; TRBD1 matches 7 bases. The CDR3 runs 13 residues. V was pared by 8 bases and J by 2 bases, with 5 bases of the junction left unmatched. CDR3 DNA: TGTGCCAGCTCCGGGACAGTGAACTATGGCTACACCTTC. This translates into CASSGTVNYGYTF.

The V gene is TRBV18, the J gene TRBJ2-7; D may be TRBD1 (8 bases). Germline values: CDR1 KGHSH, CDR2 LQKENI. This CDR3 is built from 15 residues. V shed 5 bases and J shed 2 bases, with 16 bases lying between them. The CDR3 loop is CASSSGQGGTYEQYF. Written as DNA, the CDR3 is TGTGCCAGCTCATCTGGACAGGGAGGGACCTACGAGCAGTACTTC.

The CDR3 sequence is CASSRGYPNTGELFF. The CDR3 region has the DNA TGTGCCAGCAGTCGAGGCTACCCTAACACCGGGGAGCTGTTTTTT. V is TRBV25-1 and J is TRBJ2-2; no clear D gene. The CDR3 covers 15 residues. Trimming removed 5 bases at V and 2 bases at J, with 12 bases between. Germline V gene data show CDR1 as MGHDK and CDR2 as SYGVNS.

This chain links TRBV5-1 with TRBJ1-6; 8 bases map to TRBD1. The CDR3 length is 16 residues. Trimming removed 3 bases from V and 9 bases from J; junction bases left unmatched: 11. The germline gives CDR1 SGHRS, CDR2 YFSETQ. The CDR3 bases are TGCGCCAGCAGCTCGAACCAAGGACAGGGTGGTTCACCCCTCCACTTT. Protein product: CASSSNQGQGGSPLHF.

The chain employs TRBV4-1 and TRBJ1-5, with 7 bases identical to TRBD1. CDR1 and CDR2 (germline): MGHRA, YSYEKL. Trimming at V came to 3 bases and at J to 3 bases, leaving 5 bases not matched to a gene. This CDR3 region has 15 residues. The CDR3 DNA sequence: TGCGCCAGCAGCCAGCAGGGGGGTTCCAATCAGCCCCAGCATTTT. As protein: CASSQQGGSNQPQHF.

The chain uses TRBV6-1 and TRBJ2-1, with 13 bases matching TRBD2. CDR1 and CDR2 (germline): MNHNS, SASEGT. The CDR3 contains 16 residues. V was pared by 4 bases and J by 8 bases, with 8 bases of the junction left unmatched. In DNA form, the CDR3 reads TGTGCCAGCAGTGCTACCGGGACTAGCGGGGTAGATGAGCAGTTCTTC. Amino acid sequence: CASSATGTSGVDEQFF.

In this sample, this clone turned up once. CDR3 in DNA: TGCGCCAGCAGCTTGGGTCAGGGGGGTGTGCAGTACTTC. This translates into CASSLGQGGVQYF. The rearrangement links TRBV5-1 to TRBJ2-7, with D possibly matching TRBD1 (7 bases). There are 13 residues in the CDR3. Looked up from germline, CDR1 is SGHRS and CDR2 is YFSETQ. The ends were cut back, 0 bases at V and 9 bases at J, with 13 bases in the middle.